This passage covers 10 T cell receptor beta chains from one sample sequenced in a study of T cell changes during pregnancy in multiple sclerosis. Sequencing was performed with immunoSEQ multiplex PCR; in TCRdb, only in-frame clones are kept and a portion is missing. Counted here are tens of thousands of clones, 80% to 90% occurring once; the ten biggest clones make up approximately 6.3%. The starting material was CD8+ T cells from peripheral blood mononuclear cells, obtained in the first trimester of pregnancy. The origin of the receptors is a female donor with multiple sclerosis, enrolled in a pregnancy study.

The J gene is TRBJ2-3, the V gene TRBV28, with 8 positions matching TRBD2. With V trimmed by 5 bases and J by 3 bases, 7 bases remained unmatched. CDR1 is MDHEN, CDR2 SYDVKM, per germline. The CDR3 has 15 residues. This CDR3 reads CASSKRESGTDTQYF. The CDR3 nucleotides are TGTGCCAGCAGTAAGCGGGAGTCGGGAACAGATACGCAGTATTTT.

The chain joins TRBV4-1 to TRBJ1-1; TRBD1 agrees at 11 bases. CDR1 and CDR2 (germline): MGHRA, YSYEKL. Trimming took 0 bases from V and 6 from J; bases not matched to a gene: 0. There are 14 residues in the CDR3. This CDR3 reads CASSQEDRGPEAFF. The CDR3 nucleotides are TGCGCCAGCAGCCAAGAGGACAGGGGGCCTGAAGCTTTCTTT.

The rearrangement joins TRBV25-1 to TRBJ2-1; a weak D match, TRBD1 (6 bases). The CDR3 has 16 residues. V was clipped by 0 bases and J by 6 bases, with 15 bases between them. CDR1 and CDR2 from the germline V gene are MGHDK and SYGVNS. The CDR3 reads CASSEYWTVRFNEQFF. The CDR3, as DNA: TGTGCCAGCAGTGAATATTGGACAGTCCGATTCAATGAGCAGTTCTTC.

CDR3 bases: TGTGCCATCAGTGAGCCCCGTGACCTAGCGGAGCAGTACTTC. Amino acid sequence: CAISEPRDLAEQYF. This chain connects TRBV10-3 to TRBJ2-5; 7 bases agree with TRBD2. The V gene's germline CDR1 is ENHRY and CDR2 SYGVKD. This CDR3 has 14 amino acids. V shed 2 bases, J shed 11 bases, and the junction held 11 bases outside the gene matches.

The chain employs TRBV27 and TRBJ2-7; 12 nucleotides line up with TRBD1. After removal of 6 bases from V and 5 bases from J, the junction contained 8 bases not matched to a gene. Germline lookup yields CDR1 MNHEY and CDR2 SMNVEV (reference sequence). This CDR3 contains 15 residues. CDR3 coding DNA: TGTGCCAGCAGGCGAACCGGGACAGGGGGCGACGAGCAGTACTTC. It translates to CASRRTGTGGDEQYF.

This clone was seen a few times. The chain links TRBV19 to TRBJ2-1, with 10 bases identical to TRBD2. Trimming cost V 6 bases and J 9 bases; bases outside gene matches: 11. Germline V gives CDR1 LNHDA, CDR2 SQIVND (reference sequence). The CDR3 runs to 15 residues. The chain's CDR3 is CASRILAGESSEQFF. CDR3 coding DNA: TGTGCCAGTAGAATTCTAGCGGGAGAGAGTAGTGAGCAGTTCTTC.

The V gene is TRBV5-1, the J gene TRBJ2-1; TRBD2 is a possible D gene (5 bases). The CDR3 consists of 14 residues. Germline values: CDR1 SGHRS, CDR2 YFSETQ. Trimming pared 4 bases from V and 5 bases from J, leaving 13 bases between. In nucleotides, the CDR3 is TGCGCCAGCAGCCCAACCAGCGGCAACAATGAGCAGTTCTTC. It yields the protein CASSPTSGNNEQFF.

V gene TRBV7-9 combines with J gene TRBJ2-7; TRBD2 agrees at 13 bases. The CDR3 spans 15 residues. After removal of 4 bases from V and 2 bases from J, the junction contained 2 bases not matched to a gene. Germline lookup yields CDR1 SEHNR and CDR2 FQNEAQ (reference sequence). The CDR3 DNA is TGTGCCAGCAGCTCACTAGCGGGAGGGCCCTACGAGCAGTACTTC. It specifies CASSSLAGGPYEQYF.

The V gene is TRBV13, the J gene TRBJ2-3; TRBD1 might be the D (5 bases). Germline loops: CDR1 PRHDT, CDR2 FYEKMQ (reference sequence). V lost 3 bases and J lost 2, with 18 bases in between. The length of the CDR3 is 17 residues. CDR3 in amino acids: CASSFVSDRPYTDTQYF. CDR3 DNA: TGTGCCAGCAGCTTCGTGTCTGACAGACCATACACAGATACGCAGTATTTT.

This clone appeared once. V gene TRBV4-2 combines with J gene TRBJ2-1, with TRBD2 matching over 7 bases. Germline V lookup: CDR1 LGHNA, CDR2 YNFKEQ. J gave up 0 bases and V 1 base, and 6 bases lay outside the gene matches. This CDR3 region has 17 residues. The CDR3, as DNA: TGTGCCAGCAGCCAAGGCCTCCGCGGGAGCTCCTACAATGAGCAGTTCTTC. It encodes CASSQGLRGSSYNEQFF.